One and the same sample provided the 17 T cell receptor beta chains below, sequenced in a study of long-term antiretroviral therapy in people with HIV. Sequencing relied on immunoSEQ assay v3.0, run at survey level. Data came from immunoSEQ multiplex PCR; TCRdb stores just in-frame clones and leaves some out. The repertoire consists of about 17,000 clones, with about four fifths occurring once and the leading ten covering 8%. Material: unsorted PBMCs, obtained at the start of antiretroviral therapy. The origin of the receptors is a man younger than 45 with HIV.

The chain is built from TRBV6-6 and TRBJ1-6; TRBD1 might be the D (5 bases). V lost 8 bases and J 7 bases, leaving 12 bases between the germline ends. The CDR3 has 13 residues. Per germline, CDR1 MNHNY and CDR2 SVGAGI (reference sequence). Here the CDR3 DNA reads TGTGCCAGCCGGGCCAGGGACAATTCACCCCTCCACTTT. As protein: CASRARDNSPLHF.

V usage is TRBV6-1 and J usage is TRBJ2-5, with a weak D call TRBD1 (6 bases). CDR1 is MNHNS, CDR2 SASEGT, per germline. This CDR3 contains 14 residues. The V gene lost 0 bases and the J gene lost 5 bases, with 10 bases spanning the gap. The CDR3 DNA is TGTGCCAGCAGTGAAGCCAGGGGCGGGGAGACCCAGTACTTC. Translating gives CASSEARGGETQYF.

The rearrangement joins TRBV2 to TRBJ2-7; TRBD1 matches at 10 bases. This CDR3 contains 13 residues. The junction had 3 bases not matched to a gene; V was cut back by 6 bases and J by 4 bases. Per germline, CDR1 SNHLY and CDR2 FYNNEI. CDR3 sequence (DNA): TGTGCCAGCAGAGACAGGGGGCTGTACGAGCAGTACTTC. Translated, it gives CASRDRGLYEQYF. The entire variable domain, with the rest obtained from reference TRBV2 and TRBJ2-7, is as follows: EPEVTQTPSHQVTQMGQEVILRCVPISNHLYFYWYRQILGQKVEFLVSFYNNEISEKSEIFDDQFSVERPDGSNFTLKIRSTKLEDSAMYFCASRDRGLYEQYFGPGTRLTVT.

This sequence joins TRBV28 and TRBJ1-2; perhaps TRBD1 as D (5 bases). The CDR3 runs to 13 residues. The germline V gene encodes CDR1 MDHEN and CDR2 SYDVKM. Deletions cut 6 bases from V and 4 bases from J, with 12 bases between. Here the CDR3 reads CASSPGGAYGYTF. The CDR3 DNA reads as TGTGCCAGCAGCCCTGGCGGGGCCTATGGCTACACCTTC.

The chain is built from TRBV5-1 and TRBJ2-2; no definite D call. Looked up from germline, CDR1 is SGHRS and CDR2 is YFSETQ. The CDR3 is made up of 14 amino acids. V was trimmed by 4 bases and J by 3 bases, leaving 10 bases between them. CDR3 protein: CASSTGSYTGELFF. The CDR3 DNA follows: TGCGCCAGCAGCACCGGCAGCTACACCGGGGAGCTGTTTTTT.

The chain links TRBV7-9 to TRBJ2-4; the D gene could be TRBD1 or TRBD2 (5 bases each). The CDR3 contains 14 residues. V lost 1 base and J 3 bases, leaving 7 bases between the germline ends. The germline gives CDR1 SEHNR, CDR2 FQNEAQ (reference sequence). In nucleotides, the CDR3 is TGTGCCAGCAGCTTAGGAGGGGTCAAAAACATTCAGTACTTC. Translating gives CASSLGGVKNIQYF. The whole variable domain, remainder taken from reference TRBV7-9 and TRBJ2-4, is DTGVSQNPRHKITKRGQNVTFRCDPISEHNRLYWYRQTLGQGPEFLTYFQNEAQLEKSRLLSDRFSAERPKGSFSTLEIQRTEQGDSAMYLCASSLGGVKNIQYFGAGTRLSVL.

This chain uses TRBV10-1 with TRBJ2-5; 11 bases line up with TRBD1. Trimming cost V 3 bases and J 3 bases; bases outside gene matches: 12. Germline CDR1 reads WNHNN; CDR2 reads SYGVQD (reference sequence). The CDR3 consists of 18 residues. Here the CDR3 reads CASSDDGQGADGKETQYF. Here the CDR3 DNA reads TGCGCCAGCAGTGATGATGGACAGGGGGCAGACGGAAAAGAGACCCAGTACTTC.

The rearrangement uses TRBV11-3 and TRBJ2-3; 7 bases are a match to TRBD2. V gave up 2 bases and J gave up 2 bases; unmatched junction bases: 10. There are 17 residues in the CDR3. Germline assignment: CDR1 SGHNT and CDR2 YENEEA. In DNA form, the CDR3 reads TGTGCCAGCAGCTTAAGGGGCGGGAGCCCCCTCACAGATACGCAGTATTTT. Its translation: CASSLRGGSPLTDTQYF.

The rearrangement joins TRBV28 to TRBJ2-1; D is perhaps TRBD1 (6 bases). V lost 5 bases, J lost 5 bases, and 19 bases lay in between. Germline CDR1 MDHEN, CDR2 SYDVKM. This CDR3 is built from 16 residues. CDR3 nucleotide sequence: TGTGCCAGCAGTCCCGAAACAGGGAAGGTGGACAATGAGCAGTTCTTC. Translation gives CASSPETGKVDNEQFF.

This chain links TRBV7-8 with TRBJ2-7, with D unclear. V was shortened by 1 base and J by 3 bases, with 7 bases between the two germline ends. The CDR3 is 13 amino acids. The germline V gene encodes CDR1 SGHVS and CDR2 FQNEAQ. The CDR3 protein is CASSLEALYEQYF. CDR3 coding DNA: TGTGCCAGCAGCTTAGAGGCGCTCTACGAGCAGTACTTC.

This clone appeared once. The V and J genes are TRBV6-1 and TRBJ2-2, with 7 bases identical to TRBD1. Germline loops: CDR1 MNHNS, CDR2 SASEGT. The CDR3 length is 15 residues. V gave up 11 bases and J gave up 4 bases; unmatched junction bases: 13. CDR3 residues: CAGETTGMGTGELFF. The CDR3 DNA follows: TGTGCCGGCGAGACGACAGGGATGGGCACCGGGGAGCTGTTTTTT.

This rearrangement joins TRBV5-5 to TRBJ1-1; tentatively, D is TRBD1 (6 bases). Between the trimmed V and J ends, which lost 1 base and 1 base, there was a span of 17 bases. In germline, CDR1 is SGHKS, CDR2 YYEKEE (reference sequence). The CDR3 runs to 17 residues. In DNA, the CDR3 is TGTGCCAGCAGCTTGCTTGGGGGGGTGGGACAGAACACTGAAGCTTTCTTT. It encodes CASSLLGGVGQNTEAFF.

The V gene is TRBV6-6, the J gene TRBJ1-5; 8 nucleotides line up with TRBD1. Per germline, CDR1 MNHNY and CDR2 SVGAGI (reference sequence). J lost 5 bases, V lost 7 bases, and 7 bases had no gene match. The CDR3 consists of 14 residues. The CDR3 DNA reads as TGTGCCAGCACTTCCGGACAGGGACATCAGCCCCAGCATTTT. Translating it yields CASTSGQGHQPQHF.

The rearrangement links TRBV6-5 to TRBJ2-7; TRBD1 aligns across 11 bases. CDR3 size: 15 residues. The germline CDR1 and CDR2 sequences are MNHEY and SVGAGI. V dropped 5 bases and J dropped 4; count of bases not matched to a gene: 7. The CDR3 spells CASSVTGTGGYEQYF. The CDR3 DNA follows: TGTGCCAGCAGTGTTACCGGGACAGGGGGATACGAGCAGTACTTC.

The chain uses TRBV5-1 and TRBJ1-1; D perhaps matches TRBD1 (6 bases). V dropped 0 bases and J dropped 0 bases, with 6 bases sitting between them. CDR3 size: 14 residues. Germline-derived CDR1 and CDR2 are SGHRS and YFSETQ. CDR3 nucleotide sequence: TGCGCCAGCAGCTTGGACAGGGTGAACACTGAAGCTTTCTTT. Translation gives CASSLDRVNTEAFF.

V is TRBV6-1 and J is TRBJ1-5, with 9 bases matching TRBD1. CDR3 length: 15 amino acids. The J segment lost 4 bases and the V segment lost 3 bases, leaving 4 bases of the junction unmatched. Germline assignment: CDR1 MNHNS and CDR2 SASEGT. The CDR3 loop is CASSEGQGWNQPQHF. DNA of the CDR3: TGTGCCAGCAGTGAGGGACAGGGCTGGAATCAGCCCCAGCATTTT.

The table lists this clone with a few counts. The chain uses TRBV19 and TRBJ1-1; tentatively, D is TRBD1 (5 bases). The V and J ends lost 5 bases and 0 bases respectively, with 13 bases between them. This CDR3 contains 15 residues. Germline CDR1 reads LNHDA; CDR2 reads SQIVND (reference sequence). The CDR3, as DNA: TGTGCCAGTAGTTCCGGGACTGGGATGAACACTGAAGCTTTCTTT. Translating it yields CASSSGTGMNTEAFF.